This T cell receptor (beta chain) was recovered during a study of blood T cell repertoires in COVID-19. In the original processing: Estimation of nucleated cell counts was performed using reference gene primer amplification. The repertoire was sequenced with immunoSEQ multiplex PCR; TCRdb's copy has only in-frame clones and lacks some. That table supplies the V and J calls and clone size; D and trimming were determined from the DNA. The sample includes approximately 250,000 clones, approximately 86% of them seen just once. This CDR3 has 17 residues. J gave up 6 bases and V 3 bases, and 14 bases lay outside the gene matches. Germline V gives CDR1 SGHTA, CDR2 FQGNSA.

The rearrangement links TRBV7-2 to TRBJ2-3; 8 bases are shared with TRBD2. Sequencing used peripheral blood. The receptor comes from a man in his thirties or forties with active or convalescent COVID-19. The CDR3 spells CASSLKRGKQTGDTQYF. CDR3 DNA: TGTGCCAGCAGCTTGAAGCGGGGGAAACAAACCGGTGATACGCAGTATTTT.